This TCR beta chain derives from a study of OX40 agonist ivuxolimab in advanced cancers. Whole-study results and caveats: Antigen specificity of clonally expanded peripheral T cells was not established.

TCRdb's copy holds only in-frame clones and misses some; the assay was immunoSEQ multiplex PCR. Counted here are roughly 65,000 clones, around nine tenths occurring once; the ten biggest clones make up 0.38%. For this clone: The antigen remains undetermined.

The clonotype comes from an adult with an advanced solid tumor such as melanoma, head and neck, liver or kidney cancer. Material: CD4+ or CD8+ T cells sorted from blood, obtained in a trial of the OX40 agonist ivuxolimab.

The CDR3 coding sequence is TGCGCCAGCAGTTTTTCGGGAAGGGAAATCTCCTACGAGCAGTACTTC. Amino acids: CASSFSGREISYEQYF. The rearrangement links TRBV10-1 to TRBJ2-7, with TRBD2 as a possible D gene (5 bases). Germline-derived CDR1 and CDR2 are WNHNN and SYGVQD (reference sequence). The V gene lost 5 bases and the J gene lost 0 bases, with 17 bases spanning the gap. The CDR3 is 16 residues long.